Below are 23 T cell receptor beta chains sequenced from a single sample in a study of shared clonotypes between healthy human individuals. Method: immunoSEQ multiplex PCR; TCRdb's copy keeps in-frame clones and lacks some. This table has roughly 2 million clones, approximately 95% appearing once. Terminally differentiated effector memory CD45RA+ cells were left out of the naive CD8 fraction, which was CD45RO-negative and positively selected for CCR7. Sequencing was carried out using naive CD8+ T cells sorted from blood. All receptors derive from a man aged 18 to 35 in good health.

V gene TRBV6-5 combines with J gene TRBJ2-5; D possibly corresponds to TRBD2 (5 bases). The germline gives CDR1 MNHEY, CDR2 SVGAGI. V was clipped by 4 bases and J by 5 bases, with 14 bases between them. The CDR3 length is 14 residues. CDR3 amino acids: CASSFLGSQETQYF. CDR3 DNA sequence: TGTGCCAGCAGTTTCCTAGGGAGCCAGGAGACCCAGTACTTC.

Concerning this clone itself: Other DNA sequences in the sample encode the same CDR3. V usage is TRBV7-9 and J usage is TRBJ2-6; a weak D match, TRBD1 (6 bases). From germline, CDR1 is SEHNR and CDR2 FQNEAQ (reference sequence). Trimming removed 5 bases from V and 4 bases from J, with 12 bases in between. CDR3 length equals 15 residues. The CDR3 DNA follows: TGTGCCAGCAGCCTAACAGGGTCGGGGGCCAACGTCCTGACTTTC. Translation gives CASSLTGSGANVLTF.

The rearrangement joins TRBV9 to TRBJ2-1; TRBD2 matches 8 bases. V was clipped by 0 bases and J by 7 bases; unmatched bases: 9. The CDR3 runs 16 residues. In germline, CDR1 is SGDLS, CDR2 YYNGEE. In DNA, the CDR3 is TGTGCCAGCAGCGTAGCTGGTAGCTTAGCGGGGAATGAGCAGTTCTTC. Its translation is CASSVAGSLAGNEQFF.

V gene TRBV11-2 combines with J gene TRBJ2-5; D is possibly TRBD2 (6 bases). The CDR3 is made up of 14 amino acids. The V gene's germline CDR1 is SGHAT and CDR2 FQNNGV. Trimming took 3 bases from V and 2 from J, leaving 10 bases between them. The CDR3 DNA sequence: TGTGCCAGCAGCTTGCTAGCGACTCAAGAGACCCAGTACTTC. This translates into CASSLLATQETQYF.

CDR3 DNA sequence: TGTGCCAGCAGCCCCCCTGGTGGCGGGGGGGGTAATCAGCCCCAGCATTTT. Its translation: CASSPPGGGGGNQPQHF. The V call is TRBV11-3, the J call TRBJ1-5, with D possibly matching TRBD1 (5 bases). The CDR3 has 17 amino acids. V dropped 5 bases and J dropped 4 bases, with 21 bases sitting between them. Germline CDR1 SGHNT, CDR2 YENEEA.

The CDR3 loop is CASSYQGTGGELFF. CDR3 bases: TGTGCCAGCAGTTACCAGGGTACGGGCGGGGAGCTGTTTTTT. This chain joins TRBV6-5 and TRBJ2-2; TRBD1 is a possible D gene (5 bases). The CDR3 extends over 14 amino acids. From germline, CDR1 is MNHEY and CDR2 SVGAGI. V lost 2 bases, J lost 7 bases, and 11 bases lay in between.

The V call is TRBV27, the J call TRBJ2-3, with a possible D match to TRBD2 (6 bases). Germline CDR1 reads MNHEY; CDR2 reads SMNVEV (reference sequence). There are 15 residues in the CDR3. Trimming took off 10 bases at V and 2 bases at J, with 19 bases between the two ends. This chain's CDR3 is CATGSWREDTDTQYF. The CDR3 nucleotides are TGTGCCACCGGGAGCTGGCGGGAAGACACAGATACGCAGTATTTT.

Comments on this clone: Within the sample, other DNA sequences also encode this same CDR3. The chain joins TRBV9 to TRBJ2-3, with D uncertain. Germline CDR1 reads SGDLS; CDR2 reads YYNGEE. The V gene lost 0 bases and the J gene lost 5 bases, with 10 bases spanning the gap. The CDR3 is 14 amino acids. CDR3 bases: TGTGCCAGCAGCGTAGAGGGTGGGATAGATACGCAGTATTTT. It is translated as CASSVEGGIDTQYF.

The J gene is TRBJ2-7, the V gene TRBV11-2; 7 bases line up with TRBD1. CDR1 SGHAT and CDR2 FQNNGV come from the germline V gene. Trimming removed 5 bases from V and 3 bases from J; junction bases left unmatched: 4. The CDR3 has 13 residues. This CDR3 is CASSHGTDYEQYF. The CDR3 DNA reads as TGTGCCAGCAGCCATGGGACAGACTACGAGCAGTACTTC. Looking up the rest from reference TRBV11-2 and TRBJ2-7 gives the full variable domain: EAGVAQSPRYKIIEKRQSVAFWCNPISGHATLYWYQQILGQGPKLLIQFQNNGVVDDSQLPKDRFSAERLKGVDSTLKIQPAKLEDSAVYLCASSHGTDYEQYFGPGTRLTVT.

This chain joins TRBV5-7 and TRBJ2-2; TRBD2 agrees at 12 bases. TRBV5-7 is noted as an ORF with a role that remains uncertain. J was trimmed by 4 bases and V by 2 bases; bases with no gene match: 6. The CDR3 is 17 residues long. DNA of the CDR3: TGTGCCAGCAGCTTTAGGCTAGCGGGGGGGCCCACCGGGGAGCTGTTTTTT. It specifies CASSFRLAGGPTGELFF.

The genes are TRBV6-1 and TRBJ2-7, with 8 bases identical to TRBD2. The CDR3 is 15 residues long. The V gene end was trimmed by 7 bases and the J gene end by 5 bases; junction bases not matched to a gene: 13. From germline, CDR1 is MNHNS and CDR2 SASEGT. As DNA, the CDR3 is TGTGCCAGCAACAGGGTCAGCGGGAGAATCGACGAGCAGTACTTC. The encoded protein is CASNRVSGRIDEQYF.

The chain carries TRBV5-6 and TRBJ2-1; the match to TRBD2 covers 7 bases. V shed 0 bases and J 9 bases; nucleotides not matched to a gene: 9. The CDR3 is 15 amino acids. Germline CDR1 SGHDT, CDR2 YYEEEE. CDR3 DNA: TGTGCCAGCAGCTTGGAGGGACTACTCGCCGGTGAGCAGTTCTTC. Translated: CASSLEGLLAGEQFF.

This chain joins TRBV5-1 and TRBJ2-7, with a tentative D call TRBD1 (6 bases). CDR1 and CDR2 from the germline V gene are SGHRS and YFSETQ. V gave up 5 bases and J gave up 2 bases, with 14 bases separating them. The CDR3 contains 14 residues. The CDR3 DNA is TGCGCCAGCAGATACCGGGACAATCCCTACGAGCAGTACTTC. Protein product: CASRYRDNPYEQYF.

J is TRBJ2-7 and V is TRBV9; perhaps D is TRBD1 or TRBD2 (5 bases each). V lost 3 bases to trimming and J lost 0 bases, with 10 bases between them. Looked up from germline, CDR1 is SGDLS and CDR2 is YYNGEE. The CDR3 covers 14 residues. CDR3 protein: CASSAGADSYEQYF. The DNA of the CDR3 is TGTGCCAGCAGCGCCGGGGCCGACTCCTACGAGCAGTACTTC.

The chain employs TRBV29-1 and TRBJ1-2, with 12 bases that match TRBD1. The germline gives CDR1 SQVTM, CDR2 ANQGSEA. The CDR3 totals 13 residues. V was clipped by 6 bases and J by 7 bases; unmatched bases: 6. The CDR3: CSVTGQGAPGYTF. The CDR3, as DNA: TGCAGCGTCACGGGACAGGGGGCACCTGGCTACACCTTC.

The V gene is TRBV21-1, the J gene TRBJ2-5. TRBV21-1 represents a pseudogene. The CDR3 is 13 amino acids. The CDR3 region is CASKGTAEETQYF. DNA of the CDR3: TGTGCCAGCAAGGGGACGGCAGAAGAGACCCAGTACTTC.

V gene TRBV10-2 combines with J gene TRBJ2-1; D is possibly TRBD1 (5 bases). Trimming cost V 2 bases and J 2 bases, with 13 bases left between them. The CDR3 is made up of 16 amino acids. The germline gives CDR1 WSHSY, CDR2 SAAADI. The CDR3 DNA follows: TGCGCCAGCAGTGAGCCCGACATGACAGCCTACAATGAGCAGTTCTTC. This translates into CASSEPDMTAYNEQFF.

This clone was seen a few times. The same CDR3 arises from other DNA sequences in this sample as well. This chain connects TRBV5-4 to TRBJ1-1; perhaps TRBD1 as D (5 bases). The CDR3 covers 12 residues. The V and J ends lost 5 bases and 4 bases respectively, with 9 bases between them. CDR1 and CDR2 (germline): SGHNT, YYREEE (reference sequence). The CDR3 sequence is CASSPDSTEAFF. The CDR3 DNA sequence: TGTGCCAGCAGTCCCGACAGCACTGAAGCTTTCTTT.

This clone was seen only once. The CDR3: CASSPDDSEAYGYTF. CDR3 DNA: TGTGCCAGCAGCCCAGACGACAGTGAGGCCTATGGCTACACCTTC. The J gene is TRBJ1-2, the V gene TRBV9; tentative D call: TRBD1 (5 bases). Per the germline V gene, CDR1 is SGDLS and CDR2 is YYNGEE. V was shortened by 4 bases and J by 4 bases, with 17 bases between the two germline ends. The CDR3 length is 15 residues.

The rearrangement uses TRBV6-1 and TRBJ2-3, with 10 bases identical to TRBD2. V trimming: 2 bases; J trimming: 1 base; junction bases outside the gene matches: 3. The CDR3 sequence is 16 residues long. Germline lookup yields CDR1 MNHNS and CDR2 SASEGT. The CDR3 spells CASSELGLAGTDTQYF. CDR3 nucleotides: TGTGCCAGCAGTGAACTCGGACTAGCGGGCACAGATACGCAGTATTTT.

The genes are TRBV13 and TRBJ1-6; D gene unclear. The CDR3 totals 16 residues. Trimming shortened V by 5 bases and J by 0 bases, and 11 bases separated the two germline ends. Germline V lookup: CDR1 PRHDT, CDR2 FYEKMQ (reference sequence). CDR3 protein: CASSLGLSSYNSPLHF. Here the CDR3 DNA reads TGTGCCAGCAGCCTTGGACTGAGCTCCTATAATTCACCCCTCCACTTT. The full variable domain, with the rest looked up from reference TRBV13 and TRBJ1-6, is AAGVIQSPRHLIKEKRETATLKCYPIPRHDTVYWYQQGPGQDPQFLISFYEKMQSDKGSIPDRFSAQQFSDYHSELNMSSLELGDSALYFCASSLGLSSYNSPLHFGNGTRLTVT.

The chain joins TRBV7-6 to TRBJ1-5; maybe TRBD1 (6 bases). The germline V gene encodes CDR1 SGHVS and CDR2 FNYEAQ. Trimming shortened V by 4 bases and J by 6 bases, and 13 bases separated the two germline ends. The CDR3 spans 14 residues. The CDR3 bases are TGTGCCAGCAGCTCAGGGGTTGGCGGTCAGCCCCAGCATTTT. It specifies CASSSGVGGQPQHF.

The chain employs TRBV10-3 and TRBJ2-7; 10 positions match TRBD1. The CDR3 runs 16 residues. V lost 6 bases, J lost 3 bases, and 11 bases stayed unmatched. CDR1 and CDR2 (germline): ENHRY, SYGVKD. The CDR3: CAISLTSGTGVYEQYF. The DNA for the CDR3 is TGTGCCATCAGCCTTACGTCGGGGACAGGGGTCTACGAGCAGTACTTC.